This T cell receptor beta chain was recovered during a study of PD-L1 blockade in urothelial cancer. Study-level information: Blood was subjected to analysis at 3 weeks (second dose) and 6 weeks following treatment start. T cells numbered a median of about 150,000 in the blood samples.

The authors spiked synthetic TCR analog templates into each PCR. TCRdb's table, derived via immunoSEQ multiplex PCR, lists solely in-frame clones and lacks some. The table has tens of thousands of clones, 80% to 85% seen once. General study points: Clones that were tumor-associated expanded more in the blood of durable-benefit patients at 3 weeks.

With respect to this clone: Its antigen is not identified.

Noted time point: pretreatment peripheral blood. The V gene lost 3 bases and the J gene lost 5 bases, with 8 bases spanning the gap. The CDR3 has 13 amino acids. From germline, CDR1 is MGHRA and CDR2 YSYEKL. Sequences were derived from PBMCs, sampled around atezolizumab (anti-PD-L1) treatment. The gene calls are TRBV4-1 and TRBJ2-1; D is unresolved. The sequence was obtained from a woman aged 70-85 years with urothelial cancer. CDR3 loop: CASSHPGNNEQFF. The CDR3, as DNA: TGCGCCAGCAGCCATCCCGGTAACAATGAGCAGTTCTTC.